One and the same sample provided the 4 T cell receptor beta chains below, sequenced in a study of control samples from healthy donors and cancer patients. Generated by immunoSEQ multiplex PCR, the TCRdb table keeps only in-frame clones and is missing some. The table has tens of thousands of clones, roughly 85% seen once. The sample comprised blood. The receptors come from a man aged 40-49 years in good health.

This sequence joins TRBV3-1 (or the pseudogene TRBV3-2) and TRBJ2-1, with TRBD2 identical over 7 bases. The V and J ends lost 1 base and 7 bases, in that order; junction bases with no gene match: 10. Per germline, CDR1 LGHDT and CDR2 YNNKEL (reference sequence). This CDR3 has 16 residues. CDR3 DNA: TGTGCCAGCAGCCAAGTTCGTCGCGGGAGTTGGAATGAGCAGTTCTTC. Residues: CASSQVRRGSWNEQFF.

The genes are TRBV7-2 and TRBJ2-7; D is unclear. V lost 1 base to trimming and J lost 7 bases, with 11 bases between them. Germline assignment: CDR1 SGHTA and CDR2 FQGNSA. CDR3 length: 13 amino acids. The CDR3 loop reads CASSLVTAVEQYF. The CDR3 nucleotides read TGTGCCAGCAGCTTAGTGACTGCAGTAGAGCAGTACTTC.

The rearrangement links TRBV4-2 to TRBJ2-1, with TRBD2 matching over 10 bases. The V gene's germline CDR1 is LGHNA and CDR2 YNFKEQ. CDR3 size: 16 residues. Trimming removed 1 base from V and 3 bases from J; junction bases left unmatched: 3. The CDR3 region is CASSQAASGSYNEQFF. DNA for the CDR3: TGTGCCAGCAGCCAAGCCGCTAGCGGGAGCTACAATGAGCAGTTCTTC.

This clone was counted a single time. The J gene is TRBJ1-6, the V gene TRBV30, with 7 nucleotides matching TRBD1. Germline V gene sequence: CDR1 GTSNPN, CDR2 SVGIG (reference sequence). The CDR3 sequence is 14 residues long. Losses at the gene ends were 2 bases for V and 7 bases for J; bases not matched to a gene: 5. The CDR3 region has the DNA TGTGCCTGGAGTCCCGGGGACAGCAATTCACCCCTCCACTTT. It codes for CAWSPGDSNSPLHF. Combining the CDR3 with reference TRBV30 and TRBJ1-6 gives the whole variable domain SQTIHQWPATLVQPVGSPLSLECTVEGTSNPNLYWYRQAAGRGLQLLFYSVGIGQISSEVPQNLSASRPQDRQFILSSKKLLLSDSGFYLCAWSPGDSNSPLHFGNGTRLTVT.